One sample yielded the 28 T cell receptor beta chains listed below, sequenced in a study of blood T cell repertoires in COVID-19. Here immunoSEQ multiplex PCR was the method, and the copy in TCRdb shows in-frame clones only, minus some. Here the sample spans roughly 310,000 clones, about 91% being singletons. Material for sequencing was PBMCs or T cells enriched from blood (not recorded which). The receptors derive from a woman in her 40s who had recovered from COVID-19.

This clone came up once. This rearrangement joins TRBV10-2 to TRBJ2-2, with no clear D. Germline V gives CDR1 WSHSY, CDR2 SAAADI. The V gene lost 7 bases and the J gene lost 0 bases, with 12 bases spanning the gap. The CDR3 loop spans 15 amino acids. The CDR3, as DNA: TGCGCCAGCAAGATCTTGACATCGAACACCGGGGAGCTGTTTTTT. Its protein is CASKILTSNTGELFF.

J is TRBJ1-6 and V is TRBV18, with D uncertain. Trimming left V 3 bases short and J 10 bases short, with 10 bases between. Germline V gene lookup returns CDR1 KGHSH and CDR2 LQKENI. The CDR3 loop spans 13 amino acids. The CDR3 reads CASSPPLGSPLHF. The CDR3 bases are TGTGCCAGCTCACCTCCTCTGGGCTCACCCCTCCACTTT.

For the CDR3, the DNA is TGTGCCAGCAGTTACTCGGGGACAGCGAACACCGGGGAGCTGTTTTTT. This translates into CASSYSGTANTGELFF. The genes are TRBV6-5 and TRBJ2-2, with TRBD1 matching over 7 bases. The ends lost 0 bases at V and 0 bases at J; junction bases unmatched: 1. The CDR3 has 16 amino acids. Germline CDR1 reads MNHEY; CDR2 reads SVGAGI.

The chain carries TRBV9 and TRBJ1-5, with D maybe TRBD1 (6 bases). Germline assignment: CDR1 SGDLS and CDR2 YYNGEE. CDR3 length: 14 residues. Trimming stripped 3 bases from V and 4 bases from J, with 11 bases between. The CDR3 here is CASSGTDSNQPQHF. CDR3 DNA: TGTGCCAGCAGCGGGACAGACAGTAATCAGCCCCAGCATTTT.

The chain recombines TRBV7-3 with TRBJ1-1; D is possibly TRBD1 (6 bases). The CDR3 totals 14 residues. Trimming took 5 bases from V and 4 from J, leaving 14 bases between them. Germline CDR1 and CDR2: SGHTA and FQGTGA. CDR3: CASSINRASTEAFF. Here the CDR3 DNA reads TGTGCCAGCAGCATAAACAGGGCGAGCACTGAAGCTTTCTTT.

This chain uses TRBV4-1 with TRBJ2-7; 7 bases line up with TRBD1. The J segment lost 5 bases and the V segment lost 3 bases, leaving 10 bases of the junction unmatched. Germline assignment: CDR1 MGHRA and CDR2 YSYEKL. The CDR3 has 15 residues. CDR3 sequence (DNA): TGCGCCAGCAGCCAGGGACAGTGGGCCGGGGACGAGCAGTACTTC. Its translation is CASSQGQWAGDEQYF.

CDR3 loop: CASSPTSGFSYNEQFF. CDR3 nucleotide sequence: TGTGCCAGCAGCCCGACTAGCGGATTCTCCTACAATGAGCAGTTCTTC. The chain uses TRBV9 and TRBJ2-1, with TRBD2 matching over 9 bases. Germline V gene sequence: CDR1 SGDLS, CDR2 YYNGEE. V was clipped by 4 bases and J by 0 bases; unmatched bases: 5. This CDR3 is 16 amino acids long.

The chain carries TRBV4-2 and TRBJ1-2, with D possibly matching TRBD1 (6 bases). CDR3 length equals 15 residues. Trimming left V 3 bases short and J 3 bases short, with 14 bases between. In germline, CDR1 is LGHNA, CDR2 YNFKEQ. The chain's CDR3 is CASSHYEDSDYGYTF. In DNA, the CDR3 is TGTGCCAGCAGCCATTATGAGGACAGTGACTATGGCTACACCTTC.

This chain uses TRBV29-1 with TRBJ2-7; 7 nucleotides line up with TRBD2. Germline V gives CDR1 SQVTM, CDR2 ANQGSEA. CDR3 length: 16 residues. Unmatched junction bases numbered 15, after V lost 7 bases and J lost 0 bases. The CDR3, as DNA: TGCAGCGCCCTAGTAGGCGTAGCGGGTAACTCCTACGAGCAGTACTTC. Amino acid sequence: CSALVGVAGNSYEQYF.

The rearrangement links TRBV12-3 or TRBV12-4 to TRBJ2-1; D is undetermined. Trimming pared 3 bases from V and 15 bases from J, leaving 15 bases between. The CDR3 loop spans 12 amino acids. For the CDR3, the DNA is TGTGCCAGCAGTTTTTCCTATAACCTGCGGTTCTTC. It translates to CASSFSYNLRFF.

The chain uses TRBV27 and TRBJ2-1, with TRBD2 matching 8 bases. Trimming took 3 bases from V and 7 from J; bases not matched to a gene: 14. The germline V gene has CDR1 MNHEY and CDR2 SMNVEV (reference sequence). This CDR3 region has 17 residues. CDR3 in DNA: TGTGCCAGCAGTTTCGGCCGTAAGCGGGAGAATCTGAATGAGCAGTTCTTC. Residues: CASSFGRKRENLNEQFF.

This chain links TRBV10-1 with TRBJ1-6, with 7 bases identical to TRBD1. The germline CDR1 and CDR2 sequences are WNHNN and SYGVQD (reference sequence). The CDR3 covers 19 residues. V lost 0 bases, J lost 1 base, and 9 bases stayed unmatched. CDR3 loop: CASSESKRRGQSYNSPLHF. CDR3 sequence (DNA): TGCGCCAGCAGTGAGTCCAAGCGAAGGGGGCAATCCTATAATTCACCCCTCCACTTT.

The chain is built from TRBV29-1 and TRBJ2-7, with 7 bases matching TRBD1. This CDR3 is 14 amino acids long. Germline trimming cut 4 bases from V and 0 bases from J; bases unmatched to any gene: 6. CDR1 and CDR2 from the germline V gene are SQVTM and ANQGSEA. CDR3: CSVAGTEDSYEQYF. DNA of the CDR3: TGCAGCGTTGCCGGGACAGAGGACTCCTACGAGCAGTACTTC.

This chain connects TRBV7-2 to TRBJ1-6; D perhaps matches TRBD1 (6 bases). V was trimmed by 3 bases and J by 7 bases, leaving 7 bases between them. This CDR3 has 13 residues. Germline V gene sequence: CDR1 SGHTA, CDR2 FQGNSA. In DNA form, the CDR3 reads TGTGCCAGCAGCTTGGACAGAAATTCACCCCTCCACTTT. Protein sequence: CASSLDRNSPLHF.

CDR3: CASTEGLAGEQYF. The CDR3 nucleotides read TGTGCCAGCACCGAGGGACTAGCTGGCGAGCAGTACTTC. This sequence joins TRBV7-9 and TRBJ2-7; 9 bases are shared with TRBD2. This CDR3 region has 13 residues. Germline CDR1 SEHNR, CDR2 FQNEAQ (reference sequence). The ends lost 7 bases at V and 6 bases at J; junction bases unmatched: 7.

This chain uses TRBV4-3 with TRBJ1-3; D possibly corresponds to TRBD1 (5 bases). Germline values: CDR1 LGHNA, CDR2 YSLEER. Trimming left V 0 bases short and J 2 bases short, with 11 bases between. This CDR3 is 16 amino acids long. The CDR3 DNA reads TGCGCCAGCAGCCAAGATTGGGGGGAGCCTGGAAACACCATATATTTT. Translation: CASSQDWGEPGNTIYF.

This clone occurred a few times. This chain connects TRBV3-1 (or the pseudogene TRBV3-2) to TRBJ2-1; D might be TRBD2 (6 bases). Germline loops: CDR1 LGHDT, CDR2 YNNKEL (reference sequence). Deletions cut 0 bases from V and 7 bases from J, with 19 bases between. The CDR3 loop spans 17 amino acids. In nucleotides, the CDR3 is TGTGCCAGCAGCCAAGATAGGGGACCCCTGCGGGGAAATGAGCAGTTCTTC. Protein product: CASSQDRGPLRGNEQFF.

Concerning this clone: Other DNA sequences in the same sample also yield this CDR3. This chain joins TRBV4-3 and TRBJ2-6; D call uncertain. The V and J ends lost 0 bases and 0 bases respectively, with 6 bases between them. The germline gives CDR1 LGHNA, CDR2 YSLEER. The CDR3 runs 16 residues. As DNA, the CDR3 is TGCGCCAGCAGCCAAGATGCAGGCTCTGGGGCCAACGTCCTGACTTTC. Its protein is CASSQDAGSGANVLTF.

The chain combines TRBV4-3 with TRBJ1-2; maybe TRBD1 (5 bases). The CDR3 extends over 17 amino acids. CDR1 LGHNA and CDR2 YSLEER come from the germline V gene. V lost 3 bases, J lost 6 bases, and 23 bases lay in between. CDR3 bases: TGCGCCAGCAGCCAGAGTGTCGGGCAGGGAGGAATAGATGGCTACACCTTC. Its protein product is CASSQSVGQGGIDGYTF.

The V gene is TRBV10-3, the J gene TRBJ1-5; D is ambiguous. This CDR3 region has 13 residues. The germline gives CDR1 ENHRY, CDR2 SYGVKD. Trimming removed 3 bases from V and 9 bases from J, with 12 bases in between. CDR3 sequence reads: CAISDGSLGPQHF. The DNA of the CDR3 is TGTGCCATCAGTGATGGGAGCCTAGGGCCCCAGCATTTT.

This clone has only a few counts. V usage is TRBV3-1 (or the pseudogene TRBV3-2) and J usage is TRBJ1-2; D is unclear. Germline-derived CDR1 and CDR2 are LGHDT and YNNKEL (reference sequence). V lost 3 bases to trimming and J lost 8 bases, with 10 bases between them. The CDR3 totals 12 residues. In DNA, the CDR3 is TGTGCCAGCAGCCATTCCAGAATAGGCTACACCTTC. Its translation is CASSHSRIGYTF.

The chain uses TRBV7-9 and TRBJ2-6, with a possible D match to TRBD2 (6 bases). Germline V lookup: CDR1 SEHNR, CDR2 FQNEAQ (reference sequence). The ends were cut back, 3 bases at V and 1 base at J, with 7 bases in the middle. The CDR3 is 15 amino acids. CDR3 region: CASSFGTSGANVLTF. The CDR3 coding sequence is TGTGCCAGCAGCTTTGGGACTTCTGGGGCCAACGTCCTGACTTTC.

The V gene is TRBV30, the J gene TRBJ2-7, with D possibly matching TRBD2 (6 bases). The V gene lost 3 bases and the J gene lost 1 base, with 10 bases spanning the gap. The CDR3 loop spans 13 amino acids. Germline CDR1 GTSNPN, CDR2 SVGIG (reference sequence). Here the CDR3 DNA reads TGTGCCTGGAGGGGGACTGGGTCCTACGAGCAGTACTTC. Translation gives CAWRGTGSYEQYF. Combining the CDR3 with reference TRBV30 and TRBJ2-7 gives the whole variable domain SQTIHQWPATLVQPVGSPLSLECTVEGTSNPNLYWYRQAAGRGLQLLFYSVGIGQISSEVPQNLSASRPQDRQFILSSKKLLLSDSGFYLCAWRGTGSYEQYFGPGTRLTVT.

The J gene is TRBJ2-7, the V gene TRBV7-9, with 7 bases matching TRBD1. Unmatched junction bases numbered 7, after V lost 4 bases and J lost 1 base. The germline gives CDR1 SEHNR, CDR2 FQNEAQ (reference sequence). CDR3 size: 15 residues. The CDR3 loop reads CASSSSSRGSYEQYF. DNA for the CDR3: TGTGCCAGCAGCTCATCTTCCAGGGGGTCCTACGAGCAGTACTTC.

This clone was recorded a few times. This sequence joins TRBV7-3 and TRBJ1-4, with D tentatively TRBD1 (6 bases). V was shortened by 5 bases and J by 5 bases, with 15 bases between the two germline ends. Germline-derived CDR1 and CDR2 are SGHTA and FQGTGA. The CDR3 runs 15 residues. CDR3: CASSGAGTRNEKLFF. Written as DNA, the CDR3 is TGTGCCAGCAGCGGCGCCGGGACAAGAAATGAAAAACTGTTTTTT.

The genes are TRBV18 and TRBJ2-6; the match to TRBD1 covers 7 bases. V was pared by 2 bases and J by 0 bases, with 4 bases of the junction left unmatched. From germline, CDR1 is KGHSH and CDR2 LQKENI. This CDR3 contains 17 residues. CDR3 coding DNA: TGTGCCAGCTCACCAACGGGACAGTTCTCTGGGGCCAACGTCCTGACTTTC. Translating it yields CASSPTGQFSGANVLTF.

V gene TRBV11-2 combines with J gene TRBJ1-2, with 8 bases that match TRBD1. The CDR3 has 16 amino acids. CDR1 and CDR2 from the germline V gene are SGHAT and FQNNGV. J gave up 7 bases and V 0 bases, and 10 bases lay outside the gene matches. CDR3 region: CASSLEGGQAMGGYTF. The CDR3 DNA reads TGTGCCAGCAGCTTAGAGGGGGGACAGGCGATGGGTGGCTACACCTTC.

The chain uses TRBV7-2 and TRBJ1-5; no reliable D call. CDR1 SGHTA and CDR2 FQGNSA come from the germline V gene. This CDR3 has 15 amino acids. V shed 3 bases and J shed 2 bases, with 11 bases lying between them. Written as DNA, the CDR3 is TGTGCCAGCAGCTTTACCGCTAATGGCAATCAGCCCCAGCATTTT. It codes for CASSFTANGNQPQHF.